Listed here is a single T cell receptor beta chain. No antigen is known for it. Naive CD4+ cells had CD25+ Tregs removed. Constant-region reverse primers amplified full-length variable regions, followed by semi-nested Nested Universal Primer A PCR. TCRdb redid the calling of the 5' RACE reads with MiXCR, one entry per CDR3 protein. This table has roughly 39,000 distinct CDR3 sequences, approximately 20% appearing once. The CDR3 sequence is 14 residues long. The ends were cut back, 7 bases at V and 9 bases at J, with 21 bases in the middle. Study outcomes and limitations: Tumor Treg TCRs overlapped most with tumor naive CD4+ cells. Tumor memory CD4+ T cell TCR gene usage was found to cluster with blood and lymph node memory CD4+ cells and with lymph node naive CD4+ cells.

The sequenced material came from naive CD4+ T cells sorted from a lymph node. Subset reported: naive CD4+ T cells, CD4+CD45RA+CD25-. The clonotype originates from a female donor with breast cancer. The V call is TRBV12-3 or TRBV12-4, the J call TRBJ1-2; D is uncertain. CDR3 residues: CASTAGHAKASYTF. CDR3 in DNA: TGTGCCAGCACCGCCGGGCACGCCAAAGCGAGCTACACCTTC.